The 10 T cell receptor beta chains given below trace back to one sample, sequenced in a study of cytomegalovirus exposure and HLA in healthy donors (TCRdb year 2017). Library creation used the immunoSEQ multiplex PCR assay. The multiplex PCR relied on a mix of 60 forward primers for TCR Vbeta segments and 13 reverse primers for TCR Jbeta segments. What TCRdb holds here is the immuneACCESS table cut down to in-frame rearrangements. Part of the clones is not present; checked against another copy, under half of the missing clones reflect an unresolved V gene, and the others are unexplained. In all, the sample holds under 120,000 clones, and approximately 70% of those were seen once. 3.5% to 4% of the sample lies in the top ten. The source material was PBMCs. These receptors all stem from a man under 40 in good health and CMV-seropositive.

The chain carries TRBV7-8 and TRBJ1-2; 7 positions match TRBD1. The germline V gene has CDR1 SGHVS and CDR2 FQNEAQ. The ends lost 4 bases at V and 4 bases at J; junction bases unmatched: 9. The CDR3 runs to 15 residues. In nucleotides, the CDR3 is TGTGCCAGCAGCTCACGGAGACAGGGCCCCTATGGCTACACCTTC. Translating gives CASSSRRQGPYGYTF.

The gene calls are TRBV5-4 and TRBJ2-3, with 9 bases aligning to TRBD2. The ends lost 0 bases at V and 1 base at J; junction bases unmatched: 3. CDR3 length equals 16 residues. The germline gives CDR1 SGHNT, CDR2 YYREEE (reference sequence). The CDR3 region has the DNA TGTGCCAGCAGCTTGGCGGCTAGCGGGGGCACAGATACGCAGTATTTT. It encodes CASSLAASGGTDTQYF.

The chain combines TRBV19 with TRBJ1-2; maybe TRBD1 (6 bases). V was trimmed by 3 bases and J by 6 bases, leaving 11 bases between them. Germline V gives CDR1 LNHDA, CDR2 SQIVND (reference sequence). The CDR3 runs to 13 residues. The CDR3 loop reads CASSITGSDGYTF. In DNA, the CDR3 is TGTGCCAGTAGTATCACAGGGAGCGATGGCTACACCTTC. The full variable domain, rest sourced from reference TRBV19 and TRBJ1-2, is DGGITQSPKYLFRKEGQNVTLSCEQNLNHDAMYWYRQDPGQGLRLIYYSQIVNDFQKGDIAEGYSVSREKKESFPLTVTSAQKNPTAFYLCASSITGSDGYTFGSGTRLTVV.

The chain has TRBV5-5 and TRBJ1-2, with a possible D match to TRBD1 (5 bases). Trimming removed 4 bases at V and 10 bases at J, with 20 bases between. The CDR3 extends over 14 amino acids. Germline V gene lookup returns CDR1 SGHKS and CDR2 YYEKEE (reference sequence). The CDR3 DNA reads as TGTGCCAGCAGCATGAGAAGGGGCACTATTGTCTACACCTTC. Protein sequence: CASSMRRGTIVYTF.

The chain carries TRBV2 and TRBJ1-5, with TRBD1 identical over 7 bases. The germline gives CDR1 SNHLY, CDR2 FYNNEI. V shed 6 bases and J 0 bases; nucleotides not matched to a gene: 5. The CDR3 runs to 15 residues. The CDR3 spells CASRGGQVSNQPQHF. CDR3 coding DNA: TGTGCCAGCAGGGGAGGACAGGTTAGCAATCAGCCCCAGCATTTT.

The chain has TRBV5-1 and TRBJ1-1, with TRBD1 as a possible D gene (5 bases). The CDR3 sequence is 17 residues long. Germline-derived CDR1 and CDR2 are SGHRS and YFSETQ. Between the trimmed V and J ends, which lost 0 bases and 0 bases, there was a span of 15 bases. For the CDR3, the DNA is TGCGCCAGCAGCTTGGCCACAGGAAACTATATGAACACTGAAGCTTTCTTT. Protein sequence: CASSLATGNYMNTEAFF.

In its sample, this clone was seen a few times. The chain employs TRBV6-1 and TRBJ2-7, with 7 bases matching TRBD2. CDR1 MNHNS and CDR2 SASEGT come from the germline V gene. With V trimmed by 7 bases and J by 2 bases, 5 bases remained unmatched. This CDR3 has 13 residues. CDR3 in DNA: TGTGCCAGCACTCTAGGACTAGCCTACGAGCAGTACTTC. Translating gives CASTLGLAYEQYF.

The V and J genes are TRBV6-1 and TRBJ2-3; 10 bases line up with TRBD2. The CDR3 consists of 15 residues. With 5 bases clipped from V and 1 base from J, the junction kept 3 bases outside the gene matches. Looked up from germline, CDR1 is MNHNS and CDR2 is SASEGT. The CDR3 loop is CASSPLAGGTDTQYF. The CDR3 DNA follows: TGTGCCAGCAGTCCCCTAGCGGGGGGCACAGATACGCAGTATTTT.

This clone was recorded a few times. The chain carries TRBV27 and TRBJ2-7, with 9 nucleotides matching TRBD1. Per germline, CDR1 MNHEY and CDR2 SMNVEV (reference sequence). V shed 3 bases and J 7 bases; nucleotides not matched to a gene: 13. This CDR3 comprises 16 residues. The CDR3 loop reads CASSLRPGQGDQEQYF. The CDR3 DNA sequence: TGTGCCAGCAGTTTGCGTCCGGGACAGGGCGACCAAGAGCAGTACTTC.

V is TRBV7-9 and J is TRBJ1-1; weak D call: TRBD1 (6 bases). The length of the CDR3 is 16 residues. From germline, CDR1 is SEHNR and CDR2 FQNEAQ (reference sequence). Trimming removed 2 bases from V and 1 base from J, with 14 bases in between. The CDR3 region has the DNA TGTGCCAGCAGCTTAATGGGGGGGGCCCCGAACACTGAAGCTTTCTTT. Its protein product is CASSLMGGAPNTEAFF.